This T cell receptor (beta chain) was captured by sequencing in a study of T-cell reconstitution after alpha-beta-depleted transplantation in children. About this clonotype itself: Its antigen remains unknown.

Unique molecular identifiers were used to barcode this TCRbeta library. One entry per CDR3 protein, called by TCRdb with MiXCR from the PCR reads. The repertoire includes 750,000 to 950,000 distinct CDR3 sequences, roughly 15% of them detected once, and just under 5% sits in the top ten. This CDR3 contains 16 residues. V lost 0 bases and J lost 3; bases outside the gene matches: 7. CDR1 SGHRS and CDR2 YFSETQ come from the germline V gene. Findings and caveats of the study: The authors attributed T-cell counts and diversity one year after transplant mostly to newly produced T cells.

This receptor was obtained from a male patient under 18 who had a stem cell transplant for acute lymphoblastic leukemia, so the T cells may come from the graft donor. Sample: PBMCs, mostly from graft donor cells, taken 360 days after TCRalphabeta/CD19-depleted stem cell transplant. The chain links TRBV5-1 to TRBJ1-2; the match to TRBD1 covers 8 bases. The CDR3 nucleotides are TGCGCCAGCAGCTTGGCCCAGGGGGCCCGAGACTATGGCTACACCTTC. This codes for CASSLAQGARDYGYTF.